These 4 T cell receptor beta chains share one sample of origin, sequenced in a study of shared clonotypes between healthy human individuals. The method was immunoSEQ multiplex PCR; TCRdb's version includes in-frame clones alone and lacks a portion of them. The top ten hold almost 0.9% of the sample, which has around 1,100,000 clones, 77% seen once. The material sequenced was memory CD4+ T cells from PBMCs. As for subset: CD45RA-negative fraction. The receptors here all came from a man aged 18 to 30 in good health. Some clones in this sample may be carry-over from other donors' samples.

V usage is TRBV5-1 and J usage is TRBJ2-5, with 10 bases that match TRBD2. Germline V CDR1 and CDR2: SGHRS, YFSETQ. The CDR3 contains 15 residues. The V segment lost 4 bases and the J segment 4 bases; nucleotides outside the gene matches: 7. The CDR3 DNA is TGCGCCAGCAGCACCGGAAGCGGGAGGGGAGAGACCCAGTACTTC. Translated, it gives CASSTGSGRGETQYF.

This clone occurred once. This CDR3 is CASSFSGLSSYEQYF. The CDR3 bases are TGTGCCAGCAGCTTTAGCGGGCTTAGCTCCTACGAGCAGTACTTC. This chain uses TRBV7-2 with TRBJ2-7; TRBD2 agrees at 7 bases. Looked up from germline, CDR1 is SGHTA and CDR2 is FQGNSA. The V and J ends lost 3 bases and 0 bases, in that order; junction bases with no gene match: 5. The CDR3 totals 15 residues.

The chain links TRBV10-1 to TRBJ1-2; a possible D gene is TRBD1 (5 bases). Germline V gene lookup returns CDR1 WNHNN and CDR2 SYGVQD (reference sequence). Trimming removed 0 bases from V and 6 bases from J, with 17 bases in between. The CDR3 has 16 amino acids. This chain's CDR3 is CASSESTGGSLDGYTF. For the CDR3, the DNA is TGCGCCAGCAGTGAGTCTACGGGGGGGAGCTTGGATGGCTACACCTTC.

This clone was detected ten times or more. The V and J genes are TRBV5-1 and TRBJ2-1; 11 bases line up with TRBD2. Germline CDR1 SGHRS, CDR2 YFSETQ. Trimming cost V 0 bases and J 6 bases; bases outside gene matches: 8. The CDR3 consists of 17 residues. The CDR3 DNA sequence: TGCGCCAGCAGCTTGGGCACTAGCGGGAGTTTTCGCAATGAGCAGTTCTTC. Its translation is CASSLGTSGSFRNEQFF.